This TCR beta chain was recovered during a study of OX40 agonist ivuxolimab in advanced cancers. Looking at the study overall: Ivuxolimab was administered intravenously to patients at 0.01 to 10 mg/kg every 2 weeks. The study, taken as a whole, reports: Among expanded peripheral T cells, antigen specificity went undetermined.

The CDR3 consists of 15 residues. CDR1 and CDR2 from the germline V gene are LGHNA and YSLEER. The V gene lost 1 base and the J gene lost 7 bases, with 16 bases spanning the gap. Clones were sequenced by immunoSEQ multiplex PCR, and TCRdb holds only the in-frame ones, with some missing. The table lists about 60,000 clones, more than 75% of them singletons. This clone is medium-sized within its sample. Its specificity is not known. The sequence was collected from an adult with an advanced solid tumor such as melanoma, head and neck, liver or kidney cancer. The sample consisted of CD4+ or CD8+ T cells sorted from blood, taken in a trial of the OX40 agonist ivuxolimab. The chain combines TRBV4-3 with TRBJ1-2; the D gene is possibly TRBD1 (5 bases). The CDR3: CASSQVRERGLGYTF. As DNA, the CDR3 is TGCGCCAGCAGCCAAGTTCGGGAAAGGGGACTTGGCTACACCTTC.